The 25 T cell receptor beta chains in this list originate from one sample, sequenced in a study of technical replicates of blood from several donors. The table came from immunoSEQ multiplex PCR; TCRdb's copy has only in-frame clones and leaves some out. The sample includes around 83,000 clones, approximately 92% of them seen just once. Sequenced material: T cells isolated from PBMCs. The receptors here all came from a human donor in good health.

The chain carries TRBV19 and TRBJ2-7; D may be TRBD2 (5 bases). CDR3 length: 14 amino acids. In germline, CDR1 is LNHDA, CDR2 SQIVND (reference sequence). Trimming removed 3 bases at V and 1 base at J, with 10 bases between. In DNA, the CDR3 is TGTGCCAGTAGTATCACCGGGGAGTCCTACGAGCAGTACTTC. Protein: CASSITGESYEQYF.

The chain has TRBV6-6 and TRBJ2-2; D remains unclear. The CDR3 sequence is 13 residues long. The V gene's germline CDR1 is MNHNY and CDR2 SVGAGI (reference sequence). Trimming stripped 5 bases from V and 1 base from J, with 5 bases between. CDR3 DNA sequence: TGTGCCAGCAGTCCCAGGAACACCGGGGAGCTGTTTTTT. This sequence encodes CASSPRNTGELFF.

The gene calls are TRBV4-1 and TRBJ2-5; 7 nucleotides align to TRBD2. The CDR3 is 14 residues long. V was clipped by 1 base and J by 4 bases; unmatched bases: 3. Germline CDR1 MGHRA, CDR2 YSYEKL. The CDR3 nucleotides read TGCGCCAGCAGCCAAGGACTAGCCCGAGAGACCCAGTACTTC. Protein: CASSQGLARETQYF.

The chain employs TRBV27 and TRBJ1-2, with D possibly TRBD1 on 5 matching bases. This CDR3 is built from 14 residues. The V end lost 4 bases, the J end lost 0 bases, and 9 bases lay between the germline ends. CDR1 and CDR2 from the germline V gene are MNHEY and SMNVEV (reference sequence). The CDR3 DNA follows: TGTGCCAGCAGTTACGACAGCTCTAACTATGGCTACACCTTC. It yields the protein CASSYDSSNYGYTF.

V and J are TRBV30 and TRBJ1-6; tentatively, D is TRBD1 (5 bases). With 6 bases removed from V and 0 bases from J, the gap between germline ends came to 18 bases. The CDR3 runs 17 residues. Germline loops: CDR1 GTSNPN, CDR2 SVGIG (reference sequence). CDR3 bases: TGTGCCTGCCGCAGCAGGACACGTAGCTCCTATAATTCACCCCTCCACTTT. This codes for CACRSRTRSSYNSPLHF.

CDR3: CASSVGGAEAFF. CDR3 bases: TGTGCCAGCAGCGTAGGGGGGGCTGAAGCTTTCTTT. The chain has TRBV9 and TRBJ1-1; TRBD1 might be the D (5 bases). CDR1 is SGDLS, CDR2 YYNGEE, per germline. This CDR3 is built from 12 residues. Between the trimmed V and J ends, which lost 0 bases and 6 bases, there was a span of 6 bases.

The rearrangement uses TRBV5-1 and TRBJ1-1; D unresolved. Germline lookup yields CDR1 SGHRS and CDR2 YFSETQ. V lost 3 bases, J lost 0 bases, and 15 bases lay in between. This CDR3 has 16 amino acids. DNA for the CDR3: TGCGCCAGCAGCTCGCTTGACGGTCGGGTGAACACTGAAGCTTTCTTT. Translation gives CASSSLDGRVNTEAFF. The full variable domain, rest sourced from reference TRBV5-1 and TRBJ1-1, is KAGVTQTPRYLIKTRGQQVTLSCSPISGHRSVSWYQQTPGQGLQFLFEYFSETQRNKGNFPGRFSGRQFSNSRSEMNVSTLELGDSALYLCASSSLDGRVNTEAFFGQGTRLTVV.

The chain combines TRBV1 with TRBJ1-2. TRBV1 is annotated as a pseudogene. This CDR3 contains 14 residues. The CDR3 sequence is CTSSPLPGFNGYTF. CDR3 coding DNA: TGCACCAGCAGCCCCCTGCCCGGGTTTAATGGCTACACCTTC.

CDR3 DNA: TGCGCCAGCAGTGAGGTTGGGGGGAGGGGAAATGAGCAGTTCTTC. Translating gives CASSEVGGRGNEQFF. This chain links TRBV10-1 with TRBJ2-1; 7 nucleotides align to TRBD2. CDR1 is WNHNN and CDR2 is SYGVQD in the germline V gene (reference sequence). J gave up 7 bases and V 2 bases, and 8 bases lay outside the gene matches. The CDR3 covers 15 residues.

The genes are TRBV6-6 and TRBJ2-7; 9 nucleotides line up with TRBD1. With 2 bases clipped from V and 5 bases from J, the junction kept 10 bases outside the gene matches. CDR3 length: 16 residues. Germline CDR1 MNHNY, CDR2 SVGAGI (reference sequence). The CDR3 region is CASSYHPGQGSDEQYF. The CDR3, as DNA: TGTGCCAGCAGTTACCACCCGGGACAGGGATCAGACGAGCAGTACTTC.

Concerning this clone: Germline and junction disagree at one end, which may indicate a read error. V usage is TRBV5-4 and J usage is TRBJ1-2; D possibly corresponds to TRBD1 (6 bases). The CDR3 contains 14 residues. Germline CDR1 reads SGHNT; CDR2 reads YYREEE (reference sequence). The CDR3 nucleotides read TGTGCCAGCAGCTCGGATAACAGGGCCTGGGGCTACACGTTC. It is translated as CASSSDNRAWGYTF.

Here the CDR3 reads CASGFGGNSNQPQHF. Here the CDR3 DNA reads TGTGCTAGTGGTTTTGGGGGGAATAGCAATCAGCCCCAGCATTTT. This rearrangement joins TRBV12-5 to TRBJ1-5; perhaps TRBD1 as D (5 bases). CDR3 length: 15 amino acids. CDR1 is LGHNT, CDR2 FRNRAP, per germline. V was shortened by 3 bases and J by 0 bases, with 9 bases between the two germline ends.

The chain couples TRBV6-5 to TRBJ2-3, with 13 bases identical to TRBD2. The CDR3 is 14 residues long. V trimming: 6 bases; J trimming: 6 bases; junction bases outside the gene matches: 3. CDR1 and CDR2 (germline): MNHEY, SVGAGI. The CDR3 reads CASRWTSGSDTQYF. For the CDR3, the DNA is TGTGCCAGCAGGTGGACTAGCGGGAGCGATACGCAGTATTTT.

The CDR3 nucleotides read TGTGCCAGCTTCGACGGGACAGGCCCTATGTCCCAGTACTTC. It encodes CASFDGTGPMSQYF. V is TRBV6-1 and J is TRBJ2-5; 8 nucleotides align to TRBD1. CDR1 and CDR2 from the germline V gene are MNHNS and SASEGT. This CDR3 is built from 14 residues. After removal of 8 bases from V and 9 bases from J, the junction contained 14 bases not matched to a gene.

This clone came up a few times. The chain employs TRBV11-2 and TRBJ1-1; D is undetermined. Trimming removed 1 base from V and 5 bases from J, with 8 bases in between. The germline gives CDR1 SGHAT, CDR2 FQNNGV. The CDR3 runs 13 residues. The CDR3 nucleotides are TGTGCCAGCAGCTTAGGTTTGTCGACTGAAGCTTTCTTT. Encoded protein: CASSLGLSTEAFF.

This sequence joins TRBV7-2 and TRBJ2-1, with a weak D call TRBD2 (5 bases). V lost 5 bases, J lost 0 bases, and 11 bases lay in between. In germline, CDR1 is SGHTA, CDR2 FQGNSA. CDR3 length: 15 residues. The CDR3 spells CASSRGILSYNEQFF. CDR3 sequence (DNA): TGTGCCAGCAGCCGAGGGATCCTCTCCTACAATGAGCAGTTCTTC.

This CDR3 is CASSQGDRGLDTEAFF. The CDR3 DNA reads as TGTGCCAGCAGCCAAGGAGACAGGGGGTTGGACACTGAAGCTTTCTTT. The J gene is TRBJ1-1, the V gene TRBV7-8; TRBD1 matches 9 bases. From germline, CDR1 is SGHVS and CDR2 FQNEAQ. The CDR3 is 16 residues long. The trim removed 5 bases at V and 3 bases at J, leaving 10 bases unmatched.

This clone was found once. This rearrangement joins TRBV19 to TRBJ1-2; D possibly corresponds to TRBD1 (5 bases). This CDR3 has 20 amino acids. V lost 3 bases to trimming and J lost 0 bases, with 26 bases between them. Germline assignment: CDR1 LNHDA and CDR2 SQIVND (reference sequence). The CDR3 reads CASSIFEVVLTAYPNYGYTF. CDR3 nucleotide sequence: TGTGCCAGTAGTATTTTTGAGGTGGTTCTGACAGCATATCCTAACTATGGCTACACCTTC.

This sequence joins TRBV19 and TRBJ1-1; D perhaps matches TRBD1 (5 bases). The germline V gene has CDR1 LNHDA and CDR2 SQIVND (reference sequence). With 7 bases removed from V and 2 bases from J, the gap between germline ends came to 20 bases. The CDR3 is 16 amino acids. CDR3 region: CASNLGRGVGNTEAFF. CDR3 in DNA: TGTGCCAGTAACTTAGGGCGGGGCGTCGGAAACACTGAAGCTTTCTTT.

This chain uses TRBV19 with TRBJ1-6, with 8 bases aligning to TRBD1. Germline assignment: CDR1 LNHDA and CDR2 SQIVND (reference sequence). V lost 6 bases and J lost 5; bases outside the gene matches: 6. The length of the CDR3 is 15 residues. The CDR3 reads CASRRPGQDNSPLHF. The DNA for the CDR3 is TGTGCCAGTAGGCGACCGGGACAGGATAATTCACCCCTCCACTTT. Together with reference TRBV19 and TRBJ1-6, the CDR3 gives the full variable domain: DGGITQSPKYLFRKEGQNVTLSCEQNLNHDAMYWYRQDPGQGLRLIYYSQIVNDFQKGDIAEGYSVSREKKESFPLTVTSAQKNPTAFYLCASRRPGQDNSPLHFGNGTRLTVT.

This clone has just one count. The chain links TRBV28 to TRBJ2-7; 12 nucleotides match TRBD2. V dropped 4 bases and J dropped 4; count of bases not matched to a gene: 8. The germline V gene has CDR1 MDHEN and CDR2 SYDVKM. This CDR3 comprises 16 residues. The CDR3 spells CASSSTLAGGPYEQYF. CDR3 nucleotide sequence: TGTGCCAGCAGTTCCACTCTAGCGGGAGGGCCGTACGAGCAGTACTTC.

The chain combines TRBV19 with TRBJ1-4; 8 nucleotides match TRBD1. CDR3 length: 16 residues. Germline V lookup: CDR1 LNHDA, CDR2 SQIVND (reference sequence). J lost 8 bases, V lost 5 bases, and 13 bases had no gene match. In DNA, the CDR3 is TGTGCCAGTAGTCTCCCGGACAGGGTGGGTTTAGAAAAACTGTTTTTT. Translating it yields CASSLPDRVGLEKLFF.

This clone was detected only once. The genes are TRBV4-2 and TRBJ2-5, with TRBD2 identical over 12 bases. The ends lost 1 base at V and 4 bases at J; junction bases unmatched: 10. CDR3 length: 18 amino acids. Germline V CDR1 and CDR2: LGHNA, YNFKEQ. The CDR3 is CASSQGTVTSGRGETQYF. In DNA form, the CDR3 reads TGTGCCAGCAGCCAAGGTACCGTGACTAGCGGGAGAGGAGAGACCCAGTACTTC.

The chain uses TRBV7-9 and TRBJ1-2, with D possibly matching TRBD1 (6 bases). The CDR3 is 14 residues long. The germline V gene encodes CDR1 SEHNR and CDR2 FQNEAQ (reference sequence). The ends were cut back, 0 bases at V and 5 bases at J, with 10 bases in the middle. The CDR3 DNA sequence: TGTGCCAGCAGCTTAGCTGACAGGTCTTATGGCTACACCTTC. It codes for CASSLADRSYGYTF.

The chain has TRBV5-6 and TRBJ1-2; D is unclear. With 4 bases removed from V and 11 bases from J, the gap between germline ends came to 18 bases. CDR1 is SGHDT, CDR2 YYEEEE, per germline. There are 13 residues in the CDR3. DNA of the CDR3: TGTGCCAGCAGCCCCGGACTTTCGGGGTGGTACACCTTC. Its translation: CASSPGLSGWYTF.